This TCR beta chain is from a study of T cells after yellow fever vaccination. Study-wide results and caveats: Weaker overall was a secondary response that nonetheless peaked faster, on day 5 versus 15. Within FACS-sorted repertoires, abundant clonotypes contaminating from the bulk population could be present. Reappearance after the booster was observed for most primary-vaccination clones (roughly 95% CD4, over 70% CD8).

They built TCR cDNA with 5'RACE template switching, a step that put in a universal primer site and UMIs. One entry per CDR3 protein results from TCRdb running MiXCR on the 5' RACE reads. Of about 170,000 distinct CDR3 sequences listed, 6.2% were seen once; the top ten hold less than 3.5%. This clonotype occurred many times. Its cognate antigen is unknown. Deletions cut 2 bases from V and 7 bases from J, with 9 bases between. The CDR3 covers 13 residues. Per germline, CDR1 SGHTA and CDR2 FQGNSA. Sequenced here: CD4+ T cells sorted from PBMCs, sampled on the day of the first yellow fever vaccination. The chain combines TRBV7-2 with TRBJ1-5, with D possibly TRBD1 on 5 matching bases. The clonotype was recovered from a man between 18 and 29 years old who received the YFV17D yellow fever vaccine. This CDR3 reads CASSLRGDQPQHF. DNA of the CDR3: TGTGCCAGCAGCTTACGGGGGGACCAGCCCCAGCATTTT.